The 6 T cell receptor beta chains below come from one sample, sequenced in a study of blood T cell repertoires in COVID-19. Method: immunoSEQ multiplex PCR; TCRdb's copy keeps in-frame clones and lacks some. This table holds some 300,000 clones, approximately 90% found once. Sequenced input: peripheral blood. Receptor source: a woman in her forties or fifties with COVID-19, enrolled during active disease.

The chain uses TRBV19 and TRBJ1-5, with D perhaps matching TRBD1 (5 bases). The CDR3 runs 14 residues. Germline V gene data show CDR1 as LNHDA and CDR2 as SQIVND (reference sequence). The germline V and J ends were trimmed by 5 bases and 9 bases, with 17 bases remaining between them. The CDR3 DNA follows: TGTGCCAGTAGTCAAGTAGGGGATCAAATGCCCCAGCATTTT. Translation gives CASSQVGDQMPQHF.

V gene TRBV2 combines with J gene TRBJ2-2; possible D gene TRBD1, 6 bases. The V gene's germline CDR1 is SNHLY and CDR2 FYNNEI. V lost 8 bases, J lost 1 base, and 11 bases lay in between. This CDR3 has 14 amino acids. The CDR3 DNA follows: TGTGCCAGCCAGATACAGGGGAACACCGGGGAGCTGTTTTTT. This sequence encodes CASQIQGNTGELFF.

The chain recombines TRBV19 with TRBJ1-4; 10 bases line up with TRBD1. In germline, CDR1 is LNHDA, CDR2 SQIVND (reference sequence). Trimming at V came to 5 bases and at J to 4 bases, leaving 7 bases not matched to a gene. The length of the CDR3 is 16 residues. This CDR3 reads CASSPGTGVNNEKLFF. The CDR3 DNA reads TGTGCCAGTAGTCCTGGGACAGGGGTAAATAATGAAAAACTGTTTTTT.

The chain carries TRBV19 and TRBJ1-4; 10 nucleotides align to TRBD1. Unmatched junction bases numbered 5, after V lost 6 bases and J lost 7 bases. The germline V gene has CDR1 LNHDA and CDR2 SQIVND (reference sequence). The CDR3 has 14 residues. The DNA for the CDR3 is TGTGCCAGTAGCTCCGACAGGGGGCGTGAAAAACTGTTTTTT. Protein product: CASSSDRGREKLFF.

The chain joins TRBV29-1 to TRBJ2-7; 7 nucleotides align to TRBD1. V lost 7 bases, J lost 1 base, and 13 bases stayed unmatched. This CDR3 has 15 residues. Germline V gives CDR1 SQVTM, CDR2 ANQGSEA. CDR3 region: CSAEAPGQRSYEQYF. DNA for the CDR3: TGCAGCGCCGAGGCCCCGGGACAGCGATCCTACGAGCAGTACTTC.

This rearrangement joins TRBV2 to TRBJ1-1; tentatively, D is TRBD1 (6 bases). V shed 5 bases and J shed 4 bases, with 14 bases lying between them. Germline V gene sequence: CDR1 SNHLY, CDR2 FYNNEI. This CDR3 contains 14 residues. Here the CDR3 reads CASSQGFLGTEAFF. The DNA for the CDR3 is TGTGCCAGCAGTCAGGGGTTTCTGGGCACTGAAGCTTTCTTT.